In this sample, the clone carrying this TCR beta chain turned up many times. Its target is not known. The V gene's germline CDR1 is KGHSH and CDR2 LQKENI. Trimming took off 0 bases at V and 0 bases at J, with 6 bases between the two ends. CDR3 length: 15 residues. These data are taken from a study of early T cells in non-severe SARS-CoV-2 infection. Whole-study context: Sequencing input comprised bulk RNA from unsorted whole blood; chain pairing was not available. Points from the study as a whole: The study's VDJdb matching favored anti-spike CD8 responses and missed private and CD4 specificities.

Unique molecular identifiers tagged individual cDNA molecules. TCRdb processed the 5' RACE reads anew with MiXCR; each CDR3 protein has one entry. The sample holds 20,000 to 25,000 distinct CDR3 sequences, roughly 4.5% seen once. Material for sequencing was whole blood. The clonotype comes from an adult who was a healthcare worker with PCR-confirmed SARS-CoV-2 infection or an uninfected control (not recorded which). The rearrangement links TRBV18 to TRBJ1-3; D is perhaps TRBD1 (5 bases). The CDR3 reads CASSPPRGSGNTIYF. The DNA for the CDR3 is TGTGCCAGCTCACCACCAAGGGGCTCTGGAAACACCATATATTTT.